These 17 T cell receptor beta chains were all obtained from the same sample, sequenced in a study of blood T cells in healthy people across ages. Through a sample-barcoded 5' primer and a J-beta primer mix, a second PCR was run for about 6 to 11 cycles. One entry per CDR3 protein, called by TCRdb with MiXCR from the 5' RACE reads. The sample includes 630,000 or so distinct CDR3 sequences, roughly 30% of them seen just once. Sequencing used blood. The receptors originated from a woman over 75 in good health.

At least ten counts were recorded for this clonotype. The J gene is TRBJ1-5, the V gene TRBV5-6; the D gene is possibly TRBD1 (6 bases). V lost 1 base, J lost 5 bases, and 10 bases lay in between. Germline V gene lookup returns CDR1 SGHDT and CDR2 YYEEEE. The CDR3 sequence is 14 residues long. The CDR3 coding sequence is TGTGCCAGCAGCTTGCAACAGGGACATCAGCCCCAGCATTTT. Its translation: CASSLQQGHQPQHF.

This clonotype occurred many times. The V call is TRBV4-3, the J call TRBJ1-4; D remains unclear. The CDR3 is 16 residues long. V was trimmed by 4 bases and J by 0 bases, leaving 12 bases between them. Germline CDR1 is LGHNA and CDR2 is YSLEER. CDR3 loop: CASSRELSATNEKLFF. In DNA form, the CDR3 reads TGCGCCAGCAGCCGCGAATTGAGCGCAACTAATGAAAAACTGTTTTTT.

The chain carries TRBV3-1 and TRBJ1-6; D possibly corresponds to TRBD1 (5 bases). CDR1 LGHDT and CDR2 YNNKEL come from the germline V gene (reference sequence). The germline V and J ends were trimmed by 1 base and 9 bases, with 13 bases remaining between them. The CDR3 is 15 residues long. This CDR3 reads CASSQATGTASPLHF. The CDR3 coding sequence is TGTGCCAGCAGCCAAGCCACCGGGACGGCTTCACCCCTCCACTTT. The full variable domain, in which reference TRBV3-1 and TRBJ1-6 provide the parts outside the CDR3, is DTAVSQTPKYLVTQMGNDKSIKCEQNLGHDTMYWYKQDSKKFLKIMFSYNNKELIINETVPNRFSPKSPDKAHLNLHINSLELGDSAVYFCASSQATGTASPLHFGNGTRLTVT.

In DNA, the CDR3 is TGTGCCAGCAGCTTAGTGGGGGGCGTCATGAACACTGAAGCTTTCTTT. It yields the protein CASSLVGGVMNTEAFF. The chain is built from TRBV7-6 and TRBJ1-1; D might be TRBD1 (6 bases). The CDR3 has 16 residues. The V gene's germline CDR1 is SGHVS and CDR2 FNYEAQ. The ends were cut back, 1 base at V and 0 bases at J, with 12 bases in the middle.

A note on this clonotype: This clone may be a read error of a much larger clone one base away. V usage is TRBV6-5 and J usage is TRBJ1-1, with TRBD1 matching 8 bases. The germline CDR1 and CDR2 sequences are MNHEY and SVGAGI. The CDR3 contains 14 residues. The CDR3 here is CANSRQGSRTEAFF. The CDR3 nucleotides read TGTGCCAACAGTAGACAGGGGAGTAGAACTGAAGCTTTCTTT.

This clonotype has ten or more counts. The V and J genes are TRBV29-1 and TRBJ2-7; D is unresolved. Germline values: CDR1 SQVTM, CDR2 ANQGSEA. With 4 bases removed from V and 5 bases from J, the gap between germline ends came to 18 bases. CDR3 length: 14 residues. The CDR3 DNA sequence: TGCAGCGTTGTTTATCCAAGGTCGCCCAACGAGCAGTACTTC. This translates into CSVVYPRSPNEQYF.

This clonotype was recorded at least ten times. The chain carries TRBV10-3 and TRBJ1-6; tentatively, D is TRBD1 (6 bases). The CDR3 extends over 14 amino acids. V lost 6 bases and J lost 6, with 12 bases in between. The germline gives CDR1 ENHRY, CDR2 SYGVKD. Here the CDR3 DNA reads TGTGCCATCAGCCCGGGACAACCTAATTCACCCCTCCACTTT. This gives the protein CAISPGQPNSPLHF.

This sequence joins TRBV27 and TRBJ2-1, with TRBD1 matching 7 bases. The CDR3 covers 17 residues. The V and J ends lost 4 bases and 6 bases, in that order; junction bases with no gene match: 15. The germline V gene encodes CDR1 MNHEY and CDR2 SMNVEV (reference sequence). The CDR3 loop is CASSSPFRGIGPNEQFF. The DNA of the CDR3 is TGTGCCAGCAGTTCCCCCTTCAGGGGGATCGGGCCCAATGAGCAGTTCTTC.

CDR3 amino acids: CASSGLSSNQPQHF. In nucleotides, the CDR3 is TGTGCCAGCTCGGGCCTGTCTAGCAATCAGCCCCAGCATTTT. The chain couples TRBV6-5 to TRBJ1-5; D is unresolved. There are 14 residues in the CDR3. V shed 8 bases and J shed 0 bases, with 11 bases lying between them. Germline V gene sequence: CDR1 MNHEY, CDR2 SVGAGI.

The table lists this clonotype with many counts. The chain carries TRBV12-3 or TRBV12-4 and TRBJ1-6; D unclear. This CDR3 spans 9 amino acids. V was shortened by 8 bases and J by 12 bases, with 5 bases between the two germline ends. The CDR3 spells CASRRPLHF. CDR3 nucleotides: TGTGCCAGCCGGCGACCCCTCCACTTT.

The V and J genes are TRBV6-6 and TRBJ1-2, with a possible D match to TRBD1 (6 bases). CDR1 and CDR2 (germline): MNHNY, SVGAGI (reference sequence). V lost 0 bases and J lost 6, with 11 bases in between. The length of the CDR3 is 14 residues. The DNA for the CDR3 is TGTGCCAGCAGTTACTCGTCAGGGGATAATGGCTACACCTTC. It translates to CASSYSSGDNGYTF.

Concerning this clonotype itself: A much larger clone differs by one base, so this may be a read error. The chain has TRBV28 and TRBJ1-2, with D hard to call. This CDR3 region has 12 residues. Germline CDR1 and CDR2: MDHEN and SYDVKM. Here the CDR3 reads CASSYGIYSYTF. DNA for the CDR3: TGTGCCAGCAGTTATGGAATCTATAGCTACACCTTC.

There are a few counts of this clonotype. A much larger clone lies one base from this, so it may be a read error. The chain carries TRBV20-1 and TRBJ2-5, with D perhaps matching TRBD1 (7 bases). The J call could be wrong; TRBJ2-7 is a better fit for the DNA end. This CDR3 is 14 amino acids long. Germline CDR1 DFQATT, CDR2 SNEGSKA (reference sequence). CDR3 coding DNA: TGCAGTGCAACTAAGGGGGCGGGATGGGGCGAGCAGTACTTC. Its protein is CSATKGAGWGEQYF.

This clonotype was seen at least ten times. V is TRBV10-3 and J is TRBJ2-7; 14 bases match TRBD2. The J segment lost 7 bases and the V segment lost 6 bases, leaving 2 bases of the junction unmatched. The CDR3 spans 13 residues. From germline, CDR1 is ENHRY and CDR2 SYGVKD. CDR3 sequence reads: CAIRGLAGEEQYF. The CDR3 nucleotides are TGTGCCATCAGGGGACTAGCGGGGGAAGAGCAGTACTTC.

In regard to this clonotype: Being one base from a much bigger clone, this may be a read error. DNA for the CDR3: TGTGCCAGCAGTGAAGGGTCTATGAATGAGCAGTACTTC. As protein: CASSEGSMNEQYF. V usage is TRBV6-1 and J usage is TRBJ2-5; D gene unclear. CDR1 is MNHNS, CDR2 SASEGT, per germline. V was trimmed by 1 base and J by 11 bases, leaving 14 bases between them. The CDR3 is made up of 13 amino acids.

This clonotype has at least ten counts. This chain uses TRBV3-1 with TRBJ2-7; D unclear. The CDR3 has 14 amino acids. The germline V gene has CDR1 LGHDT and CDR2 YNNKEL (reference sequence). Trimming left V 4 bases short and J 6 bases short, with 16 bases between. Here the CDR3 DNA reads TGTGCCAGCAGCCCTCAGCCCCCACCGAGCGAGCAGTACTTC. The encoded protein is CASSPQPPPSEQYF.

This clonotype has at least ten counts. This sequence joins TRBV12-3 or TRBV12-4 and TRBJ1-1, with unresolved D. Trimming removed 5 bases from V and 0 bases from J, with 7 bases in between. The CDR3 runs to 13 residues. The CDR3 is CASSVTLNTEAFF. CDR3 DNA: TGTGCCAGCAGTGTAACCTTGAACACTGAAGCTTTCTTT.